The sequence of this TCR beta chain was determined in a study of T cells in narcolepsy. Assay: immunoSEQ multiplex PCR; the TCRdb copy retains only in-frame clones and omits some. In the table there are about 32,000 clones, about nine tenths of which are singletons. Germline CDR1 reads MDHEN; CDR2 reads SYDVKM. Trimming pared 2 bases from V and 4 bases from J, leaving 7 bases between. The CDR3 is 13 amino acids. This receptor was taken from a human donor with narcolepsy. V usage is TRBV28 and J usage is TRBJ2-3; D not certain. Sequencing was done on a sample of CD45RA- memory CD4+ T cells from PBMCs. The CDR3 region has the DNA TGTGCCAGCAGTTTAGACGTGGCAGATACGCAGTATTTT. Translation gives CASSLDVADTQYF.